Sequencing of this T cell receptor beta chain was carried out in a study of blood T cell repertoires in COVID-19. About the research overall: Samples representing acute and convalescent COVID-19 were sourced from the United States, Italy and Spain.

The length of the CDR3 is 15 residues. Trimming removed 2 bases at V and 5 bases at J, with 16 bases between. Per the germline V gene, CDR1 is SGHKS and CDR2 is YYEKEE (reference sequence). Clones were read by immunoSEQ multiplex PCR, and TCRdb kept only the in-frame ones, dropping some. Altogether just over 300,000 clones are present, about nine tenths being singletons, with the ten largest covering approximately 2%. This clone was picked up a small number of times. Sequenced sample: peripheral blood. The chain carries TRBV5-5 and TRBJ2-5; D is perhaps TRBD2 (5 bases). The TCR sequence derives from a man between 18 and 29 years old with active or convalescent COVID-19. The CDR3 protein is CASSFFRVTGETQYF. DNA of the CDR3: TGTGCCAGCAGCTTTTTTCGAGTGACGGGGGAGACCCAGTACTTC. Complete variable domain (other parts from reference TRBV5-5 and TRBJ2-5): DAGVTQSPTHLIKTRGQQVTLRCSPISGHKSVSWYQQVLGQGPQFIFQYYEKEERGRGNFPDRFSARQFPNYSSELNVNALLLGDSALYLCASSFFRVTGETQYFGPGTRLLVL.